This T cell receptor beta chain was obtained from a study of blood T cell repertoires in COVID-19. For the study at large: Specimens from acute and convalescent COVID-19 originated in the United States, Italy and Spain. PBMCs, B-cell-depleted T cells, or T cells provided the cDNA or gDNA that made up the material.

The CDR3 covers 15 residues. Looked up from germline, CDR1 is MGHRA and CDR2 is YSYEKL. The trim removed 2 bases at V and 4 bases at J, leaving 5 bases unmatched. In the authors' methods: The assay estimated nucleated cells by amplifying reference gene primers. Profiling relied on immunoSEQ multiplex PCR, and the TCRdb table lists in-frame clones only, not all of them. V, J and clone size reflect that table, while D and trimming were determined from the DNA. The repertoire holds 95,000 to 130,000 clones, with almost 85% as singletons. What was sequenced was peripheral blood. This TCR came from a man between 70 and 80 years old with active or convalescent COVID-19. The chain has TRBV4-1 and TRBJ2-1, with TRBD2 identical over 7 bases. The CDR3 sequence: CASSQSSSGYNEQFF. For the CDR3, the DNA is TGCGCCAGCAGCCAAAGTAGTAGCGGGTACAATGAGCAGTTCTTC.